This T cell receptor (beta chain) was found in a study of memory CD4+ T cells and cytomegalovirus serostatus. Whole-study findings and limits: CD4+ memory repertoires contained about 40% of the roughly 150 reported CMV TCRbeta sequences.

The sort gate was single viable CD3+CD4+CD8-CD45RO+ cells for memory CD4+ T cells. Total CD4+ T cells were enriched by CD4 positive selection. Per the authors' pipeline: Out-of-frame sequences were removed, leaving around 2.2 million distinct TCRbeta sequences. Repertoires were generated with immunoSEQ multiplex PCR, while TCRdb's copy carries only in-frame clones and drops some. D and trimming were read from the DNA, whereas the V and J calls and clone size are those reported in that table. The sample includes 35,000 to 45,000 clones, approximately 78% seen only once; the top ten take around 0.77%. This clone has only a few counts. The antigen remains unidentified. The germline V gene has CDR1 MNHNY and CDR2 SVGAGI (reference sequence). V lost 5 bases and J 5 bases, leaving 9 bases between the germline ends. The CDR3 extends over 12 amino acids.

The sample taken for sequencing was memory CD4+ T cells from blood. The chain employs TRBV6-6 and TRBJ1-2; no firm D call. The receptor was derived from an adult in good health and CMV-seronegative. The CDR3 here is CASSNVSYGYTF. The CDR3 DNA follows: TGTGCCAGCAGTAATGTCTCTTATGGCTACACCTTC.